The 15 T cell receptor beta chains given below trace back to one sample, sequenced in a study of identifying expanded T cells in peripheral blood. TCRdb's copy holds only in-frame clones and misses some; the assay was immunoSEQ multiplex PCR. The table has tens of thousands of clones, 84% seen once; the top ten hold 15% to 20%. The sequenced material came from blood. The source of these receptors is a person between 18 and 75 years old in good health.

The rearrangement links TRBV7-6 to TRBJ2-2; D possibly uses TRBD1 or TRBD2 (6 bases each). Germline CDR1 SGHVS, CDR2 FNYEAQ. Trimming pared 1 base from V and 6 bases from J, leaving 12 bases between. The CDR3 length is 15 residues. The CDR3 DNA sequence: TGTGCCAGCAGCTTAGTTCCGGGGGCTGCCGGGGAGCTGTTTTTT. It specifies CASSLVPGAAGELFF.

This chain joins TRBV9 and TRBJ2-1; 10 bases match TRBD2. Germline lookup yields CDR1 SGDLS and CDR2 YYNGEE. V trimming: 4 bases; J trimming: 9 bases; junction bases outside the gene matches: 13. The CDR3 is made up of 16 amino acids. Here the CDR3 reads CASSPRASGSLSEQFF. In nucleotides, the CDR3 is TGTGCCAGCAGCCCACGAGCTAGCGGGAGCTTGAGTGAGCAGTTCTTC.

The genes are TRBV29-1 and TRBJ2-2; maybe TRBD1 (6 bases). Trimming removed 1 base at V and 2 bases at J, with 8 bases between. This CDR3 is built from 14 residues. The germline gives CDR1 SQVTM, CDR2 ANQGSEA. This CDR3 reads CSVEVQGNTGELFF. For the CDR3, the DNA is TGCAGCGTTGAAGTACAGGGCAACACCGGGGAGCTGTTTTTT.

In regard to this clone: Relative to the germline gene, one junction end is altered; a read error may explain this. The rearrangement uses TRBV7-7 and TRBJ2-5, with 12 positions matching TRBD2. The CDR3 totals 16 residues. Germline loops: CDR1 SSHAT, CDR2 FNYEAQ (reference sequence). Here the CDR3 reads CASSSGLAGTQETQYF. For the CDR3, the DNA is TGTGCTAGCAGCTCCGGACTAGCGGGGACCCAAGAGACCCAGTACTTC.

A few counts support this clone. The chain is built from TRBV7-2 and TRBJ1-3; tentatively, D is TRBD1 (5 bases). This CDR3 has 14 residues. The germline gives CDR1 SGHTA, CDR2 FQGNSA. The germline V and J ends were trimmed by 5 bases and 0 bases, with 8 bases remaining between them. CDR3 residues: CASSPDSSGNTIYF. As DNA, the CDR3 is TGTGCCAGCAGCCCCGACAGCTCTGGAAACACCATATATTTT.

The chain links TRBV7-9 to TRBJ2-5; TRBD2 agrees at 12 bases. There are 16 residues in the CDR3. The V segment lost 6 bases and the J segment 5 bases; nucleotides outside the gene matches: 10. From germline, CDR1 is SEHNR and CDR2 FQNEAQ (reference sequence). Written as DNA, the CDR3 is TGTGCCAGCAGACGCGTGACTAGCGGGAGAGAGGAGACCCAGTACTTC. Its translation: CASRRVTSGREETQYF.

This clone showed up just once. V gene TRBV29-1 combines with J gene TRBJ1-1; perhaps TRBD1 as D (6 bases). CDR1 is SQVTM, CDR2 ANQGSEA, per germline. This CDR3 has 12 amino acids. The germline V and J ends were trimmed by 7 bases and 4 bases, with 13 bases remaining between them. The DNA for the CDR3 is TGCAGCGGAATACAGGGAGGCACTGAAGCTTTCTTT. As protein: CSGIQGGTEAFF.

The chain links TRBV10-3 to TRBJ2-2, with D possibly being TRBD2 (6 bases). Germline CDR1 ENHRY, CDR2 SYGVKD. The CDR3 extends over 13 amino acids. The CDR3 protein is CAMEGGNTGELFF. The CDR3 bases are TGTGCAATGGAGGGTGGGAACACCGGGGAGCTGTTTTTT.

This chain connects TRBV4-3 to TRBJ1-1, with D uncertain. The germline V and J ends were trimmed by 0 bases and 4 bases, with 9 bases remaining between them. The V gene's germline CDR1 is LGHNA and CDR2 YSLEER. The length of the CDR3 is 14 residues. In nucleotides, the CDR3 is TGCGCCAGCAGCCAAGATTTGGGTGCCACTGAAGCTTTCTTT. Encoded protein: CASSQDLGATEAFF.

The chain recombines TRBV18 with TRBJ2-2; unclear D gene. The CDR3 is 14 residues long. Trimming took 0 bases from V and 2 from J, leaving 4 bases between them. Germline CDR1 KGHSH, CDR2 LQKENI. DNA for the CDR3: TGTGCCAGCTCACCACCGACAAACACCGGGGAGCTGTTTTTT. It yields the protein CASSPPTNTGELFF.

V usage is TRBV15 and J usage is TRBJ2-7, with D perhaps matching TRBD2 (5 bases). The CDR3 is 15 amino acids. Germline-derived CDR1 and CDR2 are LNHNV and YYDKDF (reference sequence). V was cut by 6 bases and J by 1 base, with 16 bases left in between. CDR3 sequence: CATRGPGVESYEQYF. The CDR3 DNA reads as TGTGCCACCAGGGGCCCCGGGGTCGAATCCTACGAGCAGTACTTC.

This chain uses TRBV4-2 with TRBJ1-1; D unclear. The CDR3 contains 15 residues. Deletions cut 0 bases from V and 3 bases from J, with 11 bases between. Germline-derived CDR1 and CDR2 are LGHNA and YNFKEQ. The CDR3 protein is CASSQDRRGYTEAFF. Written as DNA, the CDR3 is TGTGCCAGCAGCCAAGATCGGCGTGGGTACACTGAAGCTTTCTTT.

The J gene is TRBJ2-2, the V gene TRBV19; TRBD2 agrees at 12 bases. The CDR3 has 16 residues. Germline V gives CDR1 LNHDA, CDR2 SQIVND (reference sequence). Trimming cost V 3 bases and J 10 bases; bases outside gene matches: 9. For the CDR3, the DNA is TGTGCCAGTAGTATCCCCCCTAGCGGGAGGGCCGAGGAGCTGTTTTTT. Its translation: CASSIPPSGRAEELFF.

J is TRBJ2-2 and V is TRBV4-1, with 9 bases that match TRBD2. V was pared by 1 base and J by 5 bases, with 23 bases of the junction left unmatched. Germline CDR1 and CDR2: MGHRA and YSYEKL. The CDR3 is made up of 22 amino acids. This CDR3 reads CASSQVILGLAGSLKGTGELFF. The CDR3 DNA follows: TGCGCCAGCAGCCAAGTAATTCTAGGGCTAGCGGGAAGTCTGAAGGGAACCGGGGAGCTGTTTTTT.

The chain joins TRBV7-3 to TRBJ2-1, with 9 bases matching TRBD2. The CDR3 extends over 16 amino acids. After removal of 4 bases from V and 6 bases from J, the junction contained 10 bases not matched to a gene. Per germline, CDR1 SGHTA and CDR2 FQGTGA. The CDR3 here is CASSSTAREGFNEQFF. The CDR3 DNA is TGTGCCAGCAGCTCCACCGCGCGGGAGGGTTTCAATGAGCAGTTCTTC.